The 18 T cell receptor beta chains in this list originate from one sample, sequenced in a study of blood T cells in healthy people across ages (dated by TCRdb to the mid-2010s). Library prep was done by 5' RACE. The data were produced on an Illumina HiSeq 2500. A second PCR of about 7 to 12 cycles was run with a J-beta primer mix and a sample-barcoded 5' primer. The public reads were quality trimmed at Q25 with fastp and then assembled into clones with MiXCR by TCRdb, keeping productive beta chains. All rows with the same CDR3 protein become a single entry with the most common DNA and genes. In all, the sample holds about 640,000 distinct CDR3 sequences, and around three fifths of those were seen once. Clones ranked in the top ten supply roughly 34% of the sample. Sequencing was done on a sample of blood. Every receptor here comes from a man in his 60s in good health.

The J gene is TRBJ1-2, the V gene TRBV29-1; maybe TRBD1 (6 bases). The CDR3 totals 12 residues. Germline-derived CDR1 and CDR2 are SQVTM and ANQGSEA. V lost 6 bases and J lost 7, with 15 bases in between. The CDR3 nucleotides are TGCAGCGTCGCTAGGGGGTTGGGTGGCTACACCTTC. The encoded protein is CSVARGLGGYTF.

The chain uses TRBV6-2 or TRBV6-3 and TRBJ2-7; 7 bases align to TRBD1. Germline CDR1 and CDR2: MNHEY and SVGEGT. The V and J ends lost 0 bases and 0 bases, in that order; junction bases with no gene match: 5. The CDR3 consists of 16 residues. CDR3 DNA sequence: TGTGCCAGCAGTTACTCTGGCAGGGGGTCCTCCTACGAGCAGTACTTC. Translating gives CASSYSGRGSSYEQYF.

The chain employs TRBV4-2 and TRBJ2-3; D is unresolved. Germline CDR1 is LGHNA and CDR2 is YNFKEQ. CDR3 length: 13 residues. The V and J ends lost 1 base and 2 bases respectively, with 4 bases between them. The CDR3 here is CASSQAPTDTQYF. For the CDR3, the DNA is TGTGCCAGCAGCCAAGCCCCCACAGATACGCAGTATTTT.

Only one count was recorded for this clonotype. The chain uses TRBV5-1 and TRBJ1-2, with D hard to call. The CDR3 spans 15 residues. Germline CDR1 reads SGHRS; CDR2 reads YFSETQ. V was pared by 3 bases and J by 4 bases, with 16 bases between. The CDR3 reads CASSSDGEGGYGYTF. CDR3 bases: TGCGCCAGCAGCTCGGACGGGGAAGGAGGCTATGGCTACACCTTC.

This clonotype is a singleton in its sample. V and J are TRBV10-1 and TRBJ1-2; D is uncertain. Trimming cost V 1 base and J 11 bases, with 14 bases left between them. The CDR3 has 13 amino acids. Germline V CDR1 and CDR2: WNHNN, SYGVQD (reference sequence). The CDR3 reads CASSEYRQFGYTF. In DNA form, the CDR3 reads TGCGCCAGCAGTGAGTACCGGCAGTTTGGATACACCTTC.

The CDR3 coding sequence is TGTGCCACAAACAGGGGGACCTCGAACACTGAAGCTTTCTTT. It yields the protein CATNRGTSNTEAFF. The rearrangement joins TRBV6-6 to TRBJ1-1; 8 bases are a match to TRBD1. This CDR3 comprises 14 residues. From germline, CDR1 is MNHNY and CDR2 SVGAGI (reference sequence). The V segment lost 10 bases and the J segment 1 base; nucleotides outside the gene matches: 8.

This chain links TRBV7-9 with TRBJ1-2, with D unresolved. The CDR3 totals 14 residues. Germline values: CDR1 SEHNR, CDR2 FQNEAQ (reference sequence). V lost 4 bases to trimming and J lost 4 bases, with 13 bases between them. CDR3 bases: TGTGCCAGCAGCTCTCGTGCAGCGGGCTATGGCTACACCTTC. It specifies CASSSRAAGYGYTF.

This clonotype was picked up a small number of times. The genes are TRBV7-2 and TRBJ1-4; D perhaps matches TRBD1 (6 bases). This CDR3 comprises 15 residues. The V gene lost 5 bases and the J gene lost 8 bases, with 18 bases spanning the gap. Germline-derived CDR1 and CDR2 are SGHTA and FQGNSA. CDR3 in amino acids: CASSPRQAENEKLFF. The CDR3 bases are TGTGCCAGCAGCCCAAGACAGGCTGAAAACGAAAAACTGTTTTTT.

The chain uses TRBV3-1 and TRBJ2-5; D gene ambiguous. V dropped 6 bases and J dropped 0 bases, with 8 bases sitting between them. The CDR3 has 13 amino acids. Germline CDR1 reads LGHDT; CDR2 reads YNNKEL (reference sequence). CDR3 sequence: CASSQRNQETQYF. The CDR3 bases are TGTGCCAGCAGTCAGCGAAACCAAGAGACCCAGTACTTC.

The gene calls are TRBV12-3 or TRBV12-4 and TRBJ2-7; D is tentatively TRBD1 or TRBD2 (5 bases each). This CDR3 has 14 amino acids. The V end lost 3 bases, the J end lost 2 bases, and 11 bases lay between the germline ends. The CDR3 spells CASSFGTIPYEQYF. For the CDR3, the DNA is TGTGCCAGCAGTTTCGGGACGATCCCCTACGAGCAGTACTTC.

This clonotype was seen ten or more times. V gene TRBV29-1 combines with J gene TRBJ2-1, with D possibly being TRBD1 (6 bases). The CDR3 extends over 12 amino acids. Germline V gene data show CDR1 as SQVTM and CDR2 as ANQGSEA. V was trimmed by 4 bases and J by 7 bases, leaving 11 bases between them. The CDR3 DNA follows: TGCAGCGTTGCGGCAGGGGCGAATGAGCAGTTCTTC. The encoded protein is CSVAAGANEQFF.

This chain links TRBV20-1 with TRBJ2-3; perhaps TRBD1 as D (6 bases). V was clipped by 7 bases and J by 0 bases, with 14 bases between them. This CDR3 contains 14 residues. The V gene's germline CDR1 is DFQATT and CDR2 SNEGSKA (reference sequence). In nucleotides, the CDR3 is TGCAGTGTCCACAGGGCCTGTAGCACAGATACGCAGTATTTT. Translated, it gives CSVHRACSTDTQYF.

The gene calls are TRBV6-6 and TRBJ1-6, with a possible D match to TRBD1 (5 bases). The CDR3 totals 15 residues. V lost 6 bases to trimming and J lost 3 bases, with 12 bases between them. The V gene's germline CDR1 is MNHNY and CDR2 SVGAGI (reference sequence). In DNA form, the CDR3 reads TGTGCCAGCAGCCATGACAGAAACTATAATTCACCCCTCCACTTT. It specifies CASSHDRNYNSPLHF.

The CDR3 spells CASSELAFVPDTQYF. In nucleotides, the CDR3 is TGTGCCAGCAGTGAGTTGGCATTCGTTCCAGATACGCAGTATTTT. The chain joins TRBV6-1 to TRBJ2-3; the D is unclear. The length of the CDR3 is 15 residues. The V gene lost 3 bases and the J gene lost 4 bases, with 14 bases spanning the gap. Germline lookup yields CDR1 MNHNS and CDR2 SASEGT.

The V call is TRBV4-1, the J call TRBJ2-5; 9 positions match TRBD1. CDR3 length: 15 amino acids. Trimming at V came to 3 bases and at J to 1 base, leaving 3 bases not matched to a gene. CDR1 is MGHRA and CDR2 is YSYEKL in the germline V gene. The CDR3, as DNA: TGCGCCAGCAGCCACCAGGACAGGGGCCAAGAGACCCAGTACTTC. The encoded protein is CASSHQDRGQETQYF.

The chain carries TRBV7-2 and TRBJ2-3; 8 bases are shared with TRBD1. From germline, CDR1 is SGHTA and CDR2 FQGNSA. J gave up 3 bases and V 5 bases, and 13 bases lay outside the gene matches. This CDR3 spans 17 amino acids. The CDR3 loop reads CASSPGWGTGGTDTQYF. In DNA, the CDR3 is TGTGCCAGCAGCCCGGGTTGGGGCACAGGGGGTACAGATACGCAGTATTTT.

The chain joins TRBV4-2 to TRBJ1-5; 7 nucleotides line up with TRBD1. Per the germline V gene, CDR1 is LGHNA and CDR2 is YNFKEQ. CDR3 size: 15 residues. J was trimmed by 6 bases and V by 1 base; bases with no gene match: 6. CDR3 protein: CASSQVQGTAQPQHF. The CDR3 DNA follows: TGTGCCAGCAGCCAAGTACAGGGGACAGCTCAGCCCCAGCATTTT.

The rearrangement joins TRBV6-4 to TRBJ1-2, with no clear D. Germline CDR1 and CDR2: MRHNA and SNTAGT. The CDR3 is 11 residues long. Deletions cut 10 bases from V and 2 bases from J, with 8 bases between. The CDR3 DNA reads TGTGCCACCCGGGAAAACTATGGCTACACCTTC. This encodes CATRENYGYTF.